One sample yielded the 21 T cell receptor beta chains listed below, sequenced in a study of T cell changes during pregnancy in multiple sclerosis. Clones were sequenced by immunoSEQ multiplex PCR, and TCRdb holds only the in-frame ones, with some missing. The sample lists nearly 110,000 clones, roughly 92% occurring once. The sequencing used peripheral blood, collected after pregnancy. Every receptor here comes from a female donor with multiple sclerosis, enrolled in a pregnancy study.

V gene TRBV6-1 combines with J gene TRBJ2-7; D is perhaps TRBD1 (6 bases). With 6 bases removed from V and 0 bases from J, the gap between germline ends came to 12 bases. Germline CDR1 reads MNHNS; CDR2 reads SASEGT. The CDR3 covers 14 residues. DNA of the CDR3: TGTGCCAGCAGAGGACAGTCGAACTCCTACGAGCAGTACTTC. It translates to CASRGQSNSYEQYF.

This chain joins TRBV2 and TRBJ2-4, with 8 bases that match TRBD2. Germline V CDR1 and CDR2: SNHLY, FYNNEI. Trimming took 8 bases from V and 0 from J; bases not matched to a gene: 6. CDR3 length equals 15 residues. The CDR3 region is CASDSGALAKNIQYF. The CDR3 DNA is TGTGCCAGCGATAGCGGGGCATTAGCCAAAAACATTCAGTACTTC.

The rearrangement joins TRBV29-1 to TRBJ1-1, with TRBD1 matching 8 bases. CDR1 is SQVTM and CDR2 is ANQGSEA in the germline V gene. CDR3 length: 14 residues. The junction had 9 bases not matched to a gene; V was cut back by 6 bases and J by 3 bases. The CDR3 is CSVSWTGPDTEAFF. The CDR3 coding sequence is TGCAGCGTCTCGTGGACAGGGCCCGACACTGAAGCTTTCTTT.

This clone was recorded once. This sequence joins TRBV6-4 and TRBJ2-1, with 10 bases identical to TRBD2. Per germline, CDR1 MRHNA and CDR2 SNTAGT. J gave up 4 bases and V 6 bases, and 6 bases lay outside the gene matches. This CDR3 is built from 15 residues. CDR3 sequence: CASSRLAGEYNEQFF. CDR3 coding DNA: TGTGCCAGCAGCAGACTAGCGGGTGAATACAATGAGCAGTTCTTC.

The chain has TRBV5-5 and TRBJ1-1, with a tentative D call TRBD1 (6 bases). CDR1 and CDR2 (germline): SGHKS, YYEKEE (reference sequence). CDR3 length: 13 residues. Trimming cost V 2 bases and J 5 bases, with 10 bases left between them. This CDR3 reads CASSFQGKTEAFF. The CDR3 DNA is TGTGCCAGCAGCTTTCAGGGGAAGACTGAAGCTTTCTTT.

V gene TRBV27 combines with J gene TRBJ2-2; 7 positions agree with TRBD1. Unmatched junction bases numbered 2, after V lost 3 bases and J lost 1 base. The germline V gene encodes CDR1 MNHEY and CDR2 SMNVEV (reference sequence). The CDR3 runs 15 residues. For the CDR3, the DNA is TGTGCCAGCAGTTTTTGGACAGGGAACACCGGGGAGCTGTTTTTT. This encodes CASSFWTGNTGELFF.

This chain joins TRBV2 and TRBJ1-2, with D perhaps matching TRBD1 (5 bases). CDR3 length: 12 residues. CDR1 and CDR2 (germline): SNHLY, FYNNEI. V lost 7 bases, J lost 8 bases, and 14 bases lay in between. DNA of the CDR3: TGTGCCAGCATAATGGAGGGGCAAGGCTACACCTTC. Its protein product is CASIMEGQGYTF.

In DNA, the CDR3 is TGTGCCATCAGTGCGGGGGGCGGGAGGGTGGATGAGCAGTTCTTC. Its protein product is CAISAGGGRVDEQFF. The V and J genes are TRBV10-3 and TRBJ2-1; 9 bases match TRBD2. V was pared by 4 bases and J by 8 bases, with 9 bases of the junction left unmatched. Germline values: CDR1 ENHRY, CDR2 SYGVKD. The CDR3 totals 15 residues.

This chain uses TRBV2 with TRBJ2-2, with TRBD1 matching over 10 bases. The J segment lost 7 bases and the V segment lost 4 bases, leaving 3 bases of the junction unmatched. In germline, CDR1 is SNHLY, CDR2 FYNNEI. CDR3 size: 14 residues. The CDR3 here is CASSVRTGGGELFF. The CDR3 nucleotides are TGTGCCAGCAGTGTTCGGACAGGGGGCGGGGAGCTGTTTTTT.

The chain carries TRBV27 and TRBJ1-5; D remains unclear. Trimming cost V 2 bases and J 6 bases, with 14 bases left between them. CDR1 is MNHEY and CDR2 is SMNVEV in the germline V gene (reference sequence). The CDR3 covers 15 residues. In DNA form, the CDR3 reads TGTGCCAGCAGTTTACGGCCTCCGGAGGTTCAGCCCCAGCATTTT. Translation gives CASSLRPPEVQPQHF.

The rearrangement uses TRBV5-4 and TRBJ2-1; D is unresolved. V lost 9 bases, J lost 5 bases, and 12 bases lay in between. The CDR3 contains 12 residues. Germline V gene sequence: CDR1 SGHNT, CDR2 YYREEE (reference sequence). CDR3 sequence (DNA): TGTGCCATCCGGGTCCTAGACAATGAGCAGTTCTTC. Protein: CAIRVLDNEQFF.

The V gene is TRBV5-1, the J gene TRBJ2-7; 16 nucleotides line up with TRBD2. Germline CDR1 and CDR2: SGHRS and YFSETQ. Trimming cost V 4 bases and J 1 base; bases outside gene matches: 5. The CDR3 covers 17 residues. CDR3 bases: TGCGCCAGCAGCCCGGGACTAGCGGGAGGGGGGTCCTACGAGCAGTACTTC. Translated, it gives CASSPGLAGGGSYEQYF.

The V call is TRBV28, the J call TRBJ2-5, with 11 bases that match TRBD1. Germline V gene sequence: CDR1 MDHEN, CDR2 SYDVKM. The CDR3 spans 14 residues. After removal of 10 bases from V and 1 base from J, the junction contained 5 bases not matched to a gene. The CDR3 region is CATRGQGAQETQYF. CDR3 DNA: TGTGCCACCAGAGGACAGGGGGCCCAAGAGACCCAGTACTTC.

A word on this clone: This same CDR3 is encoded by further DNA sequences in the sample. J is TRBJ1-2 and V is TRBV5-4; unclear D gene. CDR3 length: 13 amino acids. Germline assignment: CDR1 SGHNT and CDR2 YYREEE (reference sequence). With 0 bases removed from V and 4 bases from J, the gap between germline ends came to 7 bases. The CDR3 DNA reads as TGTGCCAGCAGCTTGGTCTCAGGCTATGGCTACACCTTC. Amino acids: CASSLVSGYGYTF.

J is TRBJ1-4 and V is TRBV7-9; unclear D gene. The V end was cut by 5 bases, the J end by 5 bases, with 15 bases between. CDR1 SEHNR and CDR2 FQNEAQ come from the germline V gene (reference sequence). The CDR3 sequence is 15 residues long. CDR3: CASSPGPGWNEKLFF. CDR3 bases: TGTGCCAGCAGCCCCGGTCCGGGGTGGAATGAAAAACTGTTTTTT. Drawing the rest from reference TRBV7-9 and TRBJ1-4, the complete variable domain is DTGVSQNPRHKITKRGQNVTFRCDPISEHNRLYWYRQTLGQGPEFLTYFQNEAQLEKSRLLSDRFSAERPKGSFSTLEIQRTEQGDSAMYLCASSPGPGWNEKLFFGSGTQLSVL.

In its sample, this clone was seen once. This rearrangement joins TRBV15 to TRBJ2-2; 12 bases agree with TRBD2. V lost 0 bases and J lost 0; bases outside the gene matches: 8. Germline values: CDR1 LNHNV, CDR2 YYDKDF (reference sequence). The CDR3 totals 20 residues. In nucleotides, the CDR3 is TGTGCCACCAGCAGAGACGATACTAGCGGGGGGTTCCCGAACACCGGGGAGCTGTTTTTT. This sequence encodes CATSRDDTSGGFPNTGELFF.

The chain links TRBV7-2 to TRBJ1-5; D remains unclear. The CDR3 totals 14 residues. Germline V gives CDR1 SGHTA, CDR2 FQGNSA. The ends were cut back, 3 bases at V and 5 bases at J, with 11 bases in the middle. This CDR3 reads CASSFPGSDQPQHF. CDR3 coding DNA: TGTGCCAGCAGCTTTCCGGGGAGCGATCAGCCCCAGCATTTT.

The chain links TRBV2 to TRBJ2-7; 7 bases are shared with TRBD2. V trimming: 6 bases; J trimming: 2 bases; junction bases outside the gene matches: 7. The V gene's germline CDR1 is SNHLY and CDR2 FYNNEI. This CDR3 is built from 14 residues. DNA for the CDR3: TGTGCCAGCAGGACGGCGGGAGTTCCCTACGAGCAGTACTTC. It translates to CASRTAGVPYEQYF.

The V call is TRBV9, the J call TRBJ2-6, with a weak D call TRBD2 (5 bases). The V end was cut by 5 bases, the J end by 4 bases, with 7 bases between. Germline V gene sequence: CDR1 SGDLS, CDR2 YYNGEE. The CDR3 has 13 amino acids. CDR3 loop: CASSLAGANVLTF. In DNA form, the CDR3 reads TGTGCCAGCAGTCTAGCCGGGGCCAACGTCCTGACTTTC.

The genes are TRBV5-1 and TRBJ2-3; TRBD2 matches 13 bases. In germline, CDR1 is SGHRS, CDR2 YFSETQ. This CDR3 is built from 17 residues. The ends lost 3 bases at V and 2 bases at J; junction bases unmatched: 6. The CDR3 nucleotides read TGCGCCAGCAGCTCCGGACTAGCGGGGGCCCACACAGATACGCAGTATTTT. Its translation: CASSSGLAGAHTDTQYF.

The genes are TRBV27 and TRBJ2-7, with D uncertain. V lost 5 bases to trimming and J lost 2 bases, with 13 bases between them. Germline loops: CDR1 MNHEY, CDR2 SMNVEV (reference sequence). CDR3 size: 14 residues. The CDR3 DNA follows: TGTGCCAGCAGTCCCCATAGTAGAACCTACGAGCAGTACTTC. It specifies CASSPHSRTYEQYF.